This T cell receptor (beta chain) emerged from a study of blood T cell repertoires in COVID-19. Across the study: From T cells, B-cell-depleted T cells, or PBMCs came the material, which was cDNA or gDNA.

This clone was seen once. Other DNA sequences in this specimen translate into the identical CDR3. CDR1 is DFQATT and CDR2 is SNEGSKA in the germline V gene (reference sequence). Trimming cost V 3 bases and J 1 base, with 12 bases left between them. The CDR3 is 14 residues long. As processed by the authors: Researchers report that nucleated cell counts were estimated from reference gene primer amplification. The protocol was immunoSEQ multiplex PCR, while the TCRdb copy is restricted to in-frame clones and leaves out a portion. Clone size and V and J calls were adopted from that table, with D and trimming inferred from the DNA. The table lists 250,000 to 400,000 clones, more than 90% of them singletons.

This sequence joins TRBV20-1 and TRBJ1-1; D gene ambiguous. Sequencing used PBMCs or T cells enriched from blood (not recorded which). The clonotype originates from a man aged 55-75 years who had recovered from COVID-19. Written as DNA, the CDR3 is TGCAGTGCTAGTCTAGGAGTTCCGAACACTGAAGCTTTCTTT. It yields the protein CSASLGVPNTEAFF.